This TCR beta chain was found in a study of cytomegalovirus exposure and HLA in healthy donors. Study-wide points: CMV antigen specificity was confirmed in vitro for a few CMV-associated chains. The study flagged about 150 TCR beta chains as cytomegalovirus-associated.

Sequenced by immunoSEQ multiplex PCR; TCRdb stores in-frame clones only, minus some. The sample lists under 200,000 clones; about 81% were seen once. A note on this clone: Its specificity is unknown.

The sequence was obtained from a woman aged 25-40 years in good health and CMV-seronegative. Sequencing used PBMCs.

CDR3 in DNA: TGTGCCAGCAGCTCGGACATCGGCTATGGCTACACCTTC. As protein: CASSSDIGYGYTF. The V call is TRBV5-5, the J call TRBJ1-2, with D perhaps matching TRBD1 (5 bases). CDR3 size: 13 residues. The germline CDR1 and CDR2 sequences are SGHKS and YYEKEE (reference sequence). V lost 3 bases and J lost 4, with 10 bases in between.